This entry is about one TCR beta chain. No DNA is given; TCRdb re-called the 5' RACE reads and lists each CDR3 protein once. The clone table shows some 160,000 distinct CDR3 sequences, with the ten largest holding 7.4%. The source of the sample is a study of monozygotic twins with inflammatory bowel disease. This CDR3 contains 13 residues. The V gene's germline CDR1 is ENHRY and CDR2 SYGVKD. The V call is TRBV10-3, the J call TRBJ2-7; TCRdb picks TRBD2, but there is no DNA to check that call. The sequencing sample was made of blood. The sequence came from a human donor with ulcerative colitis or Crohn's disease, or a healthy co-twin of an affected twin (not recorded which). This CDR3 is CAISGTRSYEQYF.